The 14 T cell receptor beta chains given below trace back to one sample, sequenced in a study of T cell repertoires in cytomegalovirus infection. The antigens for these receptors are not known. MiXCR, run by TCRdb on the reads, gives a single entry per CDR3 protein. The sample includes hundreds of thousands of distinct CDR3 sequences, around a third seen only once; the top ten take roughly 20%. Sample: cultured PBMCs, taken from culture after CMV antigen stimulation. These receptors originate from a human donor in good health (CMV status not recorded). Some clones in this sample may be carry-over from other donors' samples.

This clonotype has only a few counts. The chain has TRBV10-3 and TRBJ1-1; TRBD1 might be the D (5 bases). The V end lost 6 bases, the J end lost 0 bases, and 20 bases lay between the germline ends. The CDR3 covers 17 residues. The germline V gene has CDR1 ENHRY and CDR2 SYGVKD. CDR3 nucleotides: TGTGCCATCAGGGGAGCAGGGACGGGCGGAATGAACACTGAAGCTTTCTTT. Its protein is CAIRGAGTGGMNTEAFF.

The chain joins TRBV20-1 to TRBJ2-2; D is unresolved. The length of the CDR3 is 16 residues. The ends were cut back, 3 bases at V and 1 base at J, with 15 bases in the middle. The germline CDR1 and CDR2 sequences are DFQATT and SNEGSKA (reference sequence). The CDR3 bases are TGCAGTGCTAGGGTAGGCGTATCGGGGAACACCGGGGAGCTGTTTTTT. It encodes CSARVGVSGNTGELFF.

V is TRBV10-3 and J is TRBJ2-2, with D unresolved. Germline CDR1 reads ENHRY; CDR2 reads SYGVKD. CDR3 length: 15 residues. Trimming removed 6 bases from V and 4 bases from J, with 15 bases in between. CDR3 amino acids: CAIRTSPLITGELFF. The DNA of the CDR3 is TGTGCCATCAGAACATCACCGTTAATCACCGGGGAGCTGTTTTTT.

The chain links TRBV7-2 to TRBJ2-5, with TRBD1 matching 7 bases. V shed 5 bases, J shed 0 bases, and the junction held 9 bases outside the gene matches. The germline gives CDR1 SGHTA, CDR2 FQGNSA. This CDR3 comprises 16 residues. The CDR3 reads CASSLLGGWNQETQYF. The CDR3, as DNA: TGTGCCAGCAGCCTCTTAGGGGGCTGGAACCAAGAGACCCAGTACTTC.

The chain employs TRBV5-1 and TRBJ2-7, with TRBD1 as a possible D gene (6 bases). Germline CDR1 is SGHRS and CDR2 is YFSETQ. CDR3 length: 13 amino acids. V was shortened by 5 bases and J by 5 bases, with 14 bases between the two germline ends. Written as DNA, the CDR3 is TGCGCCAGCAGACCCTTACAGGGCCACGAGCAGTACTTC. It codes for CASRPLQGHEQYF.

Regarding this clonotype: Germline is not matched at one junction end, which may reflect a read error. This sequence joins TRBV4-1 and TRBJ2-1; D tentatively reads TRBD1 or TRBD2 (5 bases each). CDR1 is MGHRA, CDR2 YSYEKL, per germline. This CDR3 contains 16 residues. The CDR3 bases are TGTGCCAGCAGCCAAGATGGGGACGCACTGGGGAATGAGCAGTTCTTC. Encoded protein: CASSQDGDALGNEQFF.

J is TRBJ2-3 and V is TRBV7-2; D remains ambiguous. This CDR3 has 14 amino acids. V lost 5 bases, J lost 6 bases, and 15 bases lay in between. Germline V gene data show CDR1 as SGHTA and CDR2 as FQGNSA. DNA for the CDR3: TGTGCCAGCAGCCGGACGGCCTCGCTGGATACGCAGTATTTT. Amino acids: CASSRTASLDTQYF.

Many counts were recorded for this clonotype. The rearrangement links TRBV7-2 to TRBJ2-3; 14 bases map to TRBD2. The V gene's germline CDR1 is SGHTA and CDR2 FQGNSA. The CDR3 runs 16 residues. Losses at the gene ends were 5 bases for V and 1 base for J; bases not matched to a gene: 2. CDR3 in DNA: TGTGCCAGCAGCATGGGACTAGCGGGGGGCACAGATACGCAGTATTTT. Amino acids: CASSMGLAGGTDTQYF.

The chain couples TRBV11-2 to TRBJ2-7; TRBD1 is a possible D gene (6 bases). Trimming removed 1 base at V and 7 bases at J, with 14 bases between. From germline, CDR1 is SGHAT and CDR2 FQNNGV. The CDR3 contains 14 residues. The DNA of the CDR3 is TGTGCCAGCAGCTTAGCCAGGGGTGATCGGGAGCAGTACTTC. It encodes CASSLARGDREQYF.

The chain links TRBV11-2 to TRBJ2-3; no definite D call. Germline V gene data show CDR1 as SGHAT and CDR2 as FQNNGV. This CDR3 is 16 amino acids long. V was trimmed by 5 bases and J by 0 bases, leaving 15 bases between them. CDR3 coding DNA: TGTGCCAGCAGCCTGCGCGTCGGTTCTAGCACAGATACGCAGTATTTT. Residues: CASSLRVGSSTDTQYF.

The V gene is TRBV11-1, the J gene TRBJ2-4, with no clear D. Germline CDR1 SGHAT, CDR2 FQDESV (reference sequence). The CDR3 is 13 residues long. V was pared by 0 bases and J by 2 bases, with 2 bases between. CDR3 region: CASSLAPKNIQYF. CDR3 nucleotides: TGTGCCAGCAGCTTAGCGCCCAAAAACATTCAGTACTTC.

In its sample, this clonotype was seen a few times. The chain is built from TRBV7-2 and TRBJ2-3; D is unclear. In germline, CDR1 is SGHTA, CDR2 FQGNSA. The germline V and J ends were trimmed by 8 bases and 0 bases, with 12 bases remaining between them. There are 14 residues in the CDR3. The CDR3, as DNA: TGTGCCAGCGAATTCGAGGACAGCACAGATACGCAGTATTTT. Amino acid sequence: CASEFEDSTDTQYF.

This chain uses TRBV4-3 with TRBJ2-7; no reliable D call. This CDR3 has 14 residues. Germline V gene lookup returns CDR1 LGHNA and CDR2 YSLEER. The V end lost 0 bases, the J end lost 1 base, and 7 bases lay between the germline ends. The CDR3 nucleotides are TGCGCCAGCAGCCAAGATCCGGAGTCCTACGAGCAGTACTTC. This sequence encodes CASSQDPESYEQYF.

CDR3 in amino acids: CASSLGRRGAYNEQFF. DNA for the CDR3: TGTGCCAGCAGCTTGGGTCGCAGGGGGGCCTACAATGAGCAGTTCTTC. The chain recombines TRBV5-6 with TRBJ2-1; weak D call: TRBD1 (7 bases). Germline V gene sequence: CDR1 SGHDT, CDR2 YYEEEE. The CDR3 totals 16 residues. Deletions cut 0 bases from V and 2 bases from J, with 12 bases between.